This TCR beta chain derives from a study of T cell repertoires in aging, cancer and after chemotherapy. TCR beta rearrangements were amplified from peripheral blood genomic DNA. By sample fraction, this clonotype is large. Its specificity is not known. Multiplex touch-down PCR with TRB-A/B primers amplified rearranged V-D-J TRB sequences. Using its own MiXCR run on the multiplex PCR reads, TCRdb lists one record per CDR3 protein. The data show about 630 distinct CDR3 sequences, 20% to 30% seen once. Trimming cost V 5 bases and J 5 bases; bases outside gene matches: 6. CDR1 SGHVS and CDR2 FNYEAQ come from the germline V gene. CDR3 length: 14 residues. Whole-study results and caveats: In healthy donors, age-related TCR diversity loss mainly reflected lost richness. Across the chemotherapy interval, each cancer cohort showed higher median generation probability, suggesting thymic rebound.

The chain combines TRBV7-6 with TRBJ2-5; 9 bases are a match to TRBD2. The TCR sequence derives from a human donor with a solid tumor. What was sequenced was blood. The CDR3 loop reads CASSPGLAMETQYF. In DNA form, the CDR3 reads TGTGCCAGCAGCCCCGGACTAGCGATGGAGACCCAGTACTTC.